These 16 T cell receptor beta chains were sequenced from one sample in a study of regulatory T cells in long-lasting Graves disease. Arm-PCR with iRepertoire HTBI primers amplified the CDR3 regions for these TCR beta libraries. TCRdb used MiXCR to reprocess the multiplex PCR reads, holding one entry per CDR3 protein. The data contain hundreds of thousands of distinct CDR3 sequences, approximately 15% of them singletons. Time point defined: newly diagnosed GD, antithyroid drugs for less than 3 months. Making the TCR library involved RNA that had been extracted from PBMCs. These data are also associated with another study on T cells in Graves' hyperthyroidism and ophthalmopathy.

Specimen: peripheral blood mononuclear cells (PBMCs), collected at new diagnosis, from a patient treated with antithyroid drugs. The receptor set was obtained from a woman in her 30s with Graves disease.

This rearrangement joins TRBV7-8 to TRBJ2-7; D uncertain. Germline V lookup: CDR1 SGHVS, CDR2 FQNEAQ. CDR3 length equals 12 residues. V was clipped by 5 bases and J by 6 bases, with 11 bases between them. In DNA form, the CDR3 reads TGTGCCAGCAGCCTTTACGCACGCGAGCAGTACTTC. Amino acid sequence: CASSLYAREQYF.

This chain joins TRBV10-2 and TRBJ1-1; no clear D. The CDR3 has 14 amino acids. V was trimmed by 7 bases and J by 1 base, leaving 13 bases between them. Germline V gene sequence: CDR1 WSHSY, CDR2 SAAADI. This chain's CDR3 is CASTFSDRNTEAFF. The CDR3 DNA reads TGCGCCAGCACTTTTAGCGATCGGAACACTGAAGCTTTCTTT.

A few counts support this clonotype. V and J are TRBV7-3 and TRBJ2-3; tentatively, D is TRBD1 (6 bases). The V end was cut by 8 bases, the J end by 5 bases, with 14 bases between. There are 13 residues in the CDR3. Per the germline V gene, CDR1 is SGHTA and CDR2 is FQGTGA. CDR3 amino acids: CASGSSGQDTQYF. The CDR3 nucleotides are TGTGCCAGCGGATCATCGGGACAAGATACGCAGTATTTT.

The rearrangement links TRBV24-1 to TRBJ2-2, with 9 bases matching TRBD1. Germline loops: CDR1 KGHDR, CDR2 SFDVKD. There are 17 residues in the CDR3. V was pared by 0 bases and J by 4 bases, with 5 bases of the junction left unmatched. The DNA of the CDR3 is TGTGCCACCAGTGATTTGACGGGACAGGGTCGCACCGGGGAGCTGTTTTTT. Protein: CATSDLTGQGRTGELFF.

This clonotype was found a few times. This chain uses TRBV28 with TRBJ2-7; 10 bases are a match to TRBD2. V was clipped by 5 bases and J by 1 base; unmatched bases: 11. The germline V gene encodes CDR1 MDHEN and CDR2 SYDVKM. CDR3 length: 17 amino acids. As DNA, the CDR3 is TGTGCCAGCAGTGCGGGGGAGGGACTAGCGATTTCCTACGAGCAGTACTTC. Amino acids: CASSAGEGLAISYEQYF.

The chain recombines TRBV14 with TRBJ2-7; D remains ambiguous. V was cut by 3 bases and J by 0 bases, with 12 bases left in between. Germline CDR1 reads SGHDN; CDR2 reads FVKESK. This CDR3 region has 15 residues. The CDR3 region has the DNA TGTGCCAGCAGCCATTTAACGGAGAACTCCTACGAGCAGTACTTC. Translating it yields CASSHLTENSYEQYF.

The chain is built from TRBV5-1 and TRBJ2-3; D may correspond to TRBD1 or TRBD2 (5 bases each). V dropped 3 bases and J dropped 6 bases, with 17 bases sitting between them. Germline values: CDR1 SGHRS, CDR2 YFSETQ. The CDR3 runs 15 residues. CDR3 region: CASSSPGPPRDTQYF. CDR3 sequence (DNA): TGCGCCAGCAGCTCCCCGGGACCGCCAAGGGATACGCAGTATTTT.

This clonotype was found many times. The rearrangement joins TRBV5-1 to TRBJ1-1, with D hard to call. Germline CDR1 reads SGHRS; CDR2 reads YFSETQ. V was clipped by 4 bases and J by 0 bases, with 10 bases between them. CDR3 size: 14 residues. The CDR3 sequence is CASSLSYMNTEAFF. The CDR3, as DNA: TGCGCCAGCAGCCTGAGCTACATGAACACTGAAGCTTTCTTT.

This clonotype was picked up a small number of times. V is TRBV28 and J is TRBJ2-3, with D unclear. Germline CDR1 is MDHEN and CDR2 is SYDVKM. Trimming stripped 7 bases from V and 4 bases from J, with 9 bases between. The CDR3 consists of 12 residues. In nucleotides, the CDR3 is TGTGCCAGCACCGACCCCCCAGATACGCAGTATTTT. It yields the protein CASTDPPDTQYF.

This clonotype has at least ten counts. This chain joins TRBV29-1 and TRBJ2-5, with TRBD2 as a possible D gene (6 bases). The CDR3 is 14 amino acids. The germline V gene has CDR1 SQVTM and CDR2 ANQGSEA. With 6 bases removed from V and 1 base from J, the gap between germline ends came to 15 bases. CDR3 DNA sequence: TGCAGCGTCCGGAGGGCCGGTATCCAAGAGACCCAGTACTTC. It specifies CSVRRAGIQETQYF.

Details on this clonotype: An end of the junction differs from the germline gene, which may be a read error. The V and J genes are TRBV18 and TRBJ2-1; 9 bases are a match to TRBD2. The CDR3 covers 17 residues. Germline CDR1 and CDR2: KGHSH and LQKENI. The CDR3 DNA sequence: TGTGCCAGCTCACCAGCTTCCTTAGCGGGAGATCGGTTTGAGCAGTCCTTC. Its protein product is CASSPASLAGDRFEQSF.

This chain uses TRBV20-1 with TRBJ2-3; D unresolved. The DNA end is more similar to TRBJ2-7, so the J call may be wrong. Germline loops: CDR1 DFQATT, CDR2 SNEGSKA (reference sequence). The CDR3 spans 11 residues. CDR3 residues: CSPKSLYEQYF. The DNA for the CDR3 is TGCAGCCCAAAAAGTCTCTACGAGCAGTACTTC.

This clonotype came up once. The chain recombines TRBV20-1 with TRBJ2-7; the match to TRBD2 covers 15 bases. This CDR3 is 15 amino acids long. Trimming removed 6 bases from V and 6 bases from J; junction bases left unmatched: 9. Looked up from germline, CDR1 is DFQATT and CDR2 is SNEGSKA (reference sequence). The CDR3 bases are TGCAGTGCCCTTCGGACTAGCGGGAGGGCCGTCGAGCAGTACTTC. It encodes CSALRTSGRAVEQYF.

This chain connects TRBV18 to TRBJ1-6; unclear D gene. The CDR3 sequence is 14 residues long. Germline V lookup: CDR1 KGHSH, CDR2 LQKENI. V was shortened by 1 base and J by 8 bases, with 9 bases between the two germline ends. CDR3 protein: CASSPQGRDSPLHF. In DNA form, the CDR3 reads TGTGCCAGCTCACCACAGGGAAGAGATTCACCCCTCCACTTT.

This clonotype showed up many times. The rearrangement uses TRBV7-3 and TRBJ2-4; D is possibly TRBD1 (6 bases). The CDR3 covers 13 residues. V shed 5 bases and J shed 3 bases, with 8 bases lying between them. CDR1 is SGHTA, CDR2 FQGTGA, per germline. As DNA, the CDR3 is TGTGCCAGCAGCGAGGGGGTCAAAAACATTCAGTACTTC. This translates into CASSEGVKNIQYF.

This clonotype was counted between two and nine times. V usage is TRBV18 and J usage is TRBJ1-2; unclear D gene. The CDR3 covers 13 residues. Trimming removed 3 bases from V and 4 bases from J, with 9 bases in between. Germline CDR1 reads KGHSH; CDR2 reads LQKENI. This CDR3 reads CASSPPSFYGYTF. The CDR3 DNA is TGTGCCAGCTCACCTCCTTCCTTCTATGGCTACACCTTC.